A few counts support the clone carrying this TCR beta chain. This entry comes from a study of graft-versus-host responses after intestinal transplantation. About the research overall: Those transplanted obtained multivisceral, liver-intestinal, or isolated intestinal grafts. Anti-thymocyte globulin induction was given to all recipients, followed by tacrolimus and steroids for around three years. Study-level findings and limits: Marrow from the recipient contained GvH clones, some of which had appeared first in ileum or blood.

TCRdb keeps only in-frame clones here, not all; method: immunoSEQ multiplex PCR. This sample has about 9,500 clones, with 25% to 30% found just once. Sorting of proliferating CFSE-low CD3+CD4+ and CD3+CD8+ responders took place after the reaction. The source of this sequence is a human patient who received an intestinal transplant. The starting material was alloreactive CD4+ T cells from a mixed lymphocyte reaction culture, obtained before intestinal transplant. Subset given: CFSE-low proliferating T cells sorted from roughly six-day pre-transplant mixed lymphocyte reaction (GvH or HvG direction).

The CDR3: CASSAWGVGDQPQHF. The CDR3 DNA reads as TGTGCCAGCAGCGCCTGGGGTGTGGGGGACCAGCCCCAGCATTTT. V is TRBV11-2 and J is TRBJ1-5; D is perhaps TRBD1 (5 bases). The germline V gene has CDR1 SGHAT and CDR2 FQNNGV. The ends were cut back, 5 bases at V and 7 bases at J, with 18 bases in the middle. The CDR3 totals 15 residues.